This T cell receptor beta chain emerged from a study of Graves' ophthalmopathy and Graves' hyperthyroidism. Study-level points and caveats: Most expanded clonotypes in thyroid above 0.001 frequency also showed up in blood.

Amplification from RNA transcripts yielded the TCR beta CDR3 regions. An initial RT-PCR round employing HTBI primers preceded a second-round multiplex PCR. TCRdb re-derived calls from the multiplex PCR reads in MiXCR, one entry per CDR3 protein. The sample includes almost 750,000 distinct CDR3 sequences, roughly two fifths of them seen just once. It was on clinical symptoms, serum thyroxine, TRAb, thyroid ultrasound and orbital computed tomography that diagnosis relied. V was pared by 4 bases and J by 2 bases, with 6 bases of the junction left unmatched. Germline CDR1 reads WSHSY; CDR2 reads SAAADI. CDR3 size: 15 residues. A word on this clonotype: As yet, its antigen is unknown.

The TCR sequence derives from an adult man with Graves' ophthalmopathy. Sequencing used peripheral blood. V gene TRBV10-2 combines with J gene TRBJ1-1, with TRBD1 matching over 8 bases. The CDR3 region has the DNA TGCGCCAGCAGTGGAGGCAGGGGGCTAAACACTGAAGCTTTCTTT. Its translation: CASSGGRGLNTEAFF.